The rows below give T cell receptor beta chains drawn from one sample of a study of blood T cell repertoires in COVID-19. Clones were sequenced by immunoSEQ multiplex PCR, and TCRdb holds only the in-frame ones, with some missing. This table holds more than 40,000 clones, 80% to 90% found once. Material for sequencing was peripheral blood. The origin of the receptors is a human donor in a cohort sampled during active COVID-19. The donor label of this sample is uncertain. Each CDR3 is given without its conserved first and last residue. The order of the fields is J gene, V gene, clone size, CDR3 protein. Size tells how often a clone was seen (once, few, many) or the class of an expanded clone, and some rows leave it out.

TRBJ2-6 | TRBV3-1/TRBV3-2 | . | ASSQELSGANVLT
TRBJ1-6 | TRBV2 | few | ASDPSGINNSPLH
TRBJ2-7 | TRBV7-9 | . | ASSPVLPYEQY
TRBJ1-3 | TRBV9 | . | ASSVGPGARSGNTIY
TRBJ1-1 | TRBV6-1 | . | ASSEGAWELAEAF
TRBJ2-5 | TRBV19 | . | ASSPGQGARRETQY
TRBJ1-5 | TRBV30 | few | AFRTGGIGTPQH
TRBJ2-5 | TRBV11-3 | . | ASSFMRGRNPAGETQY
TRBJ1-1 | TRBV12-5 | once | ASGLAMNTEAF
TRBJ2-7 | TRBV19 | . | ASSITTDSYYEQY
TRBJ1-1 | TRBV5-6 | . | ASSSLGANTEAF
TRBJ1-2 | TRBV23-1 | . | ARAGRNYGYT
TRBJ1-6 | TRBV7-8 | . | ASSTRQGLGSPLH
TRBJ2-3 | TRBV9 | . | ASSVARGEGLTDTQY
TRBJ1-5 | TRBV10-3 | medium-sized | ASGGSNQPQH
TRBJ2-5 | TRBV2 | . | ASSKGDRVISGETQY
TRBJ2-6 | TRBV19 | . | ASYGRDKAVLGANVLT
TRBJ1-2 | TRBV28 | . | ASSFTGGGIT
TRBJ2-3 | TRBV28 | once | ASRKEADTQY
TRBJ1-1 | TRBV27 | . | ASSPRGDFSEAF
TRBJ2-1 | TRBV7-8 | . | ASSPWTSYNEQF
TRBJ2-6 | TRBV18 | . | ASSPPTWTGRAGANVLT
TRBJ2-1 | TRBV5-1 | . | ASSLALAGGPSEQF
TRBJ1-6 | TRBV28 | . | ASSAQDREAYNSPLH
TRBJ2-3 | TRBV10-3 | once | AISGALGLSTDTQY
TRBJ2-2 | TRBV10-3 | . | AISESKRGNTGELF
TRBJ1-1 | TRBV7-8 | . | ASSLAGTGDTEAF
TRBJ2-7 | TRBV7-6 | . | ASSLDRGFTYEQY
TRBJ1-5 | TRBV19 | . | ASSFPSGADQPQH
TRBJ2-7 | TRBV3-1/TRBV3-2 | . | ASSQNGLSYEQY
TRBJ1-2 | TRBV10-3 | . | AISETGGEYGYT
TRBJ2-1 | TRBV2 | . | ASSGTTAGNEQF
TRBJ1-5 | TRBV10-1 | . | ANDPEGGQGNQPQH
TRBJ2-5 | TRBV5-1 | . | ASSSETAGETQY
TRBJ2-6 | TRBV19 | few | ASSTQVTGANVLT